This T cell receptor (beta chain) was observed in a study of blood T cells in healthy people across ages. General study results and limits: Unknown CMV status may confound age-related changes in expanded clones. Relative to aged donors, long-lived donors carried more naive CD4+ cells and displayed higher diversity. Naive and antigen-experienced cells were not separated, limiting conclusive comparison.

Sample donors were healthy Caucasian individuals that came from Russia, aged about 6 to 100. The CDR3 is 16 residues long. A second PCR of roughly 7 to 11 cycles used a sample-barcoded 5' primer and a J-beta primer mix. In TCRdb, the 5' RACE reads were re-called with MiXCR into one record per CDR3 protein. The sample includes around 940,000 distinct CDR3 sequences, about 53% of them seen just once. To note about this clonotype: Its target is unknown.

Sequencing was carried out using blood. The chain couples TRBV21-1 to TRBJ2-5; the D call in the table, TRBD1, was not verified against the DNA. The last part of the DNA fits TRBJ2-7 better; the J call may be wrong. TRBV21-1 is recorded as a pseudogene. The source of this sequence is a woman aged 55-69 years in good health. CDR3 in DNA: TGTGCCAGCAGCAATATGGGGGACAGGGCAAGTTGCGAGCAGTACTTC. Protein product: CASSNMGDRASCEQYF.